This passage covers 10 T cell receptor beta chains from one sample sequenced in a study of T cells in Graves' hyperthyroidism and ophthalmopathy. From RNA transcripts, TCR beta CDR3 regions were amplified. In the first-round RT-PCR of the TCR CDR3, the HTBI primer set was used. TCRdb re-called the multiplex PCR reads through MiXCR, storing one row per CDR3 protein. The sample has 400,000 to 500,000 distinct CDR3 sequences, roughly 15% seen once. Sequenced sample: blood. These receptors all come from a woman younger than 35 with Graves' hyperthyroidism.

This clonotype was seen repeatedly, ten times or more. The chain combines TRBV5-1 with TRBJ1-2; D is unclear. The CDR3 contains 14 residues. Germline CDR1 SGHRS, CDR2 YFSETQ. V shed 1 base and J shed 4 bases, with 11 bases lying between them. For the CDR3, the DNA is TGCGCCAGCAGCTTGTCTGCGCAACCCTATGGCTACACCTTC. This codes for CASSLSAQPYGYTF.

The genes are TRBV6-9 and TRBJ2-1; D not certain. The CDR3 spans 14 residues. CDR1 is MNHGY and CDR2 is SVAAGI in the germline V gene. Deletions cut 3 bases from V and 10 bases from J, with 16 bases between. CDR3 in DNA: TGTGCCAGCAGTTACCCTTCAGGATCCTACGAGCAGTTCTTC. Translating it yields CASSYPSGSYEQFF.

This clonotype has just a few counts. The chain carries TRBV13 and TRBJ1-6; 10 bases align to TRBD1. V gave up 5 bases and J gave up 6 bases; unmatched junction bases: 4. Per the germline V gene, CDR1 is PRHDT and CDR2 is FYEKMQ (reference sequence). The CDR3 runs 15 residues. CDR3 bases: TGTGCCAGCAGCATCGGACAGGGGGGTAATTCACCCCTCCACTTT. Translating gives CASSIGQGGNSPLHF.

This clonotype was recorded at least ten times. This rearrangement joins TRBV10-2 to TRBJ1-2, with no clear D. CDR1 and CDR2 (germline): WSHSY, SAAADI. Trimming took off 0 bases at V and 1 base at J, with 6 bases between the two ends. The CDR3 totals 14 residues. The CDR3 sequence is CASSESADNYGYTF. For the CDR3, the DNA is TGCGCCAGCAGTGAGTCGGCAGATAACTATGGCTACACCTTC.

This clonotype turned up a few times. The chain recombines TRBV5-1 with TRBJ2-5; D is uncertain. Germline lookup yields CDR1 SGHRS and CDR2 YFSETQ. V shed 0 bases and J shed 4 bases, with 10 bases lying between them. The CDR3 loop spans 14 amino acids. The CDR3 DNA sequence: TGCGCCAGCAGCTTGGGGTACACGGGAGAGACCCAGTACTTC. It translates to CASSLGYTGETQYF.

This clonotype occurred many times. The V call is TRBV28, the J call TRBJ1-2; perhaps TRBD1 as D (6 bases). Trimming removed 6 bases from V and 4 bases from J, with 15 bases in between. The germline V gene has CDR1 MDHEN and CDR2 SYDVKM. This CDR3 spans 14 amino acids. The CDR3 region is CASRIPGASYGYTF. In DNA, the CDR3 is TGTGCCAGCAGGATCCCGGGGGCTAGCTATGGCTACACCTTC.

The table lists this clonotype with a few counts. The genes are TRBV10-3 and TRBJ2-7; 8 nucleotides align to TRBD2. Per the germline V gene, CDR1 is ENHRY and CDR2 is SYGVKD. The CDR3 contains 15 residues. The ends lost 10 bases at V and 7 bases at J; junction bases unmatched: 18. CDR3: CATLSGPDGRGEQYF. The DNA for the CDR3 is TGTGCCACCCTATCTGGTCCGGACGGGAGGGGTGAGCAGTACTTC.

Many counts were recorded for this clonotype. This chain joins TRBV20-1 and TRBJ2-3; 8 bases agree with TRBD1. The CDR3 has 16 residues. Looked up from germline, CDR1 is DFQATT and CDR2 is SNEGSKA (reference sequence). Germline trimming cut 0 bases from V and 3 bases from J; bases unmatched to any gene: 8. DNA of the CDR3: TGCAGTGCTAGAGATCCGGCAGGGGGCAAAACAGATACGCAGTATTTT. It is translated as CSARDPAGGKTDTQYF.

This rearrangement joins TRBV6-8 to TRBJ2-2; tentatively, D is TRBD2 (6 bases). The germline V gene encodes CDR1 MNHGY and CDR2 SAAAGT. V was cut by 0 bases and J by 0 bases, with 8 bases left in between. The length of the CDR3 is 16 residues. Written as DNA, the CDR3 is TGTGCCAGCAGTTACTCGGGCGGGGCGAACACCGGGGAGCTGTTTTTT. It encodes CASSYSGGANTGELFF.

This clonotype appeared many times. The chain is built from TRBV11-1 and TRBJ1-1, with D possibly TRBD1 on 5 matching bases. V shed 2 bases and J shed 0 bases, with 10 bases lying between them. This CDR3 region has 15 residues. Germline values: CDR1 SGHAT, CDR2 FQDESV (reference sequence). CDR3 in DNA: TGTGCCAGCAGCTTATATGGAGGGGTGAACACTGAAGCTTTCTTT. Its protein product is CASSLYGGVNTEAFF. Variable domain in full (rest from reference TRBV11-1 and TRBJ1-1): EAEVAQSPRYKITEKSQAVAFWCDPISGHATLYWYRQILGQGPELLVQFQDESVVDDSQLPKDRFSAERLKGVDSTLKIQPAELGDSAMYLCASSLYGGVNTEAFFGQGTRLTVV.